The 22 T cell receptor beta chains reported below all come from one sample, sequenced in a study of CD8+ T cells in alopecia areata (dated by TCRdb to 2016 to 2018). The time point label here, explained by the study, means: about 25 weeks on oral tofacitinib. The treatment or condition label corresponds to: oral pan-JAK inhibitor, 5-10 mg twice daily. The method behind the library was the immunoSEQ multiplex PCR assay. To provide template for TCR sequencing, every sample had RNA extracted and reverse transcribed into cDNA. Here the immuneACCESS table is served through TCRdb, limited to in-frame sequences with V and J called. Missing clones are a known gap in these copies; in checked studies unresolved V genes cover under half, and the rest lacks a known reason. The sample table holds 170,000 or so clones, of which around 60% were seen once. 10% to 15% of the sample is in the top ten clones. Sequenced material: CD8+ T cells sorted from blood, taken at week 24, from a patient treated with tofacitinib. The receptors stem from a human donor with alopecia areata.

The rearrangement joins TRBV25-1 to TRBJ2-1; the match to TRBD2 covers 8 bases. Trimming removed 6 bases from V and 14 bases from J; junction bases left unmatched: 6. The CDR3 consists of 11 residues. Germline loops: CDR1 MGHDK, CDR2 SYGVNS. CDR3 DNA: TGTGCCAGCAGGGGGACTAGAGGGAAGTTCTTC. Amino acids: CASRGTRGKFF. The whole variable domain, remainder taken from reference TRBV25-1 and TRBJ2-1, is EADIYQTPRYLVIGTGKKITLECSQTMGHDKMYWYQQDPGMELHLIHYSYGVNSTEKGDLSSESTVSRIRTEHFPLTLESARPSHTSQYLCASRGTRGKFFGPGTRLTVL.

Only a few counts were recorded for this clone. For the CDR3, the DNA is TGTGCCAGCAGGGGGACATCCTATGGCTACACCTTC. Protein: CASRGTSYGYTF. J is TRBJ1-2 and V is TRBV2; a possible D gene is TRBD1 (6 bases). Deletions cut 6 bases from V and 4 bases from J, with 9 bases between. The CDR3 length is 12 residues. Germline V gene data show CDR1 as SNHLY and CDR2 as FYNNEI.

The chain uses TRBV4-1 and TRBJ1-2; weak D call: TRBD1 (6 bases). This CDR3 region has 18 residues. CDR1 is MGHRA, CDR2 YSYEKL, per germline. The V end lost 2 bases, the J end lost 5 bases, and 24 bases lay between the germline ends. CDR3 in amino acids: CASSQSKTVLGTIYGYTF. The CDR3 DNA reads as TGCGCCAGCAGCCAATCGAAGACTGTACTCGGGACAATATATGGCTACACCTTC.

The CDR3, as DNA: TGTGCCATCAGCCCGACAGCGGGCGATGAGCAGTTCTTC. Translation gives CAISPTAGDEQFF. The V and J genes are TRBV10-3 and TRBJ2-1; tentatively, D is TRBD2 (6 bases). Germline V lookup: CDR1 ENHRY, CDR2 SYGVKD. The CDR3 length is 13 residues. V lost 6 bases and J 8 bases, leaving 14 bases between the germline ends.

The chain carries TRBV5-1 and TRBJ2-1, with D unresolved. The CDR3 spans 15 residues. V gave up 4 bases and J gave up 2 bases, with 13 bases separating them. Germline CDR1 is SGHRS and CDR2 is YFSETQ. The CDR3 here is CASSRLTTAYNEQFF. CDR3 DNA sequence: TGCGCCAGCAGCCGCCTAACGACTGCCTACAATGAGCAGTTCTTC.

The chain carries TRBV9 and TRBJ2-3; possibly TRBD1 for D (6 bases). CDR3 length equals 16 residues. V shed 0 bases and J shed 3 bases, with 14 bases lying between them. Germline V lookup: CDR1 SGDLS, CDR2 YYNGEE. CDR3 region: CASSVEGDIWTDTQYF. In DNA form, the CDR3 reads TGTGCCAGCAGCGTAGAGGGGGACATCTGGACAGATACGCAGTATTTT.

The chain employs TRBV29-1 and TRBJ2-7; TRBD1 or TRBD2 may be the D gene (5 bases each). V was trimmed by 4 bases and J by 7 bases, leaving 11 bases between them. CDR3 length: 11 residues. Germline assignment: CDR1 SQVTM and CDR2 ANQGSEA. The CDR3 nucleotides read TGCAGCGTTGTGTTCGAGGGGGAGCAGTACTTC. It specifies CSVVFEGEQYF.

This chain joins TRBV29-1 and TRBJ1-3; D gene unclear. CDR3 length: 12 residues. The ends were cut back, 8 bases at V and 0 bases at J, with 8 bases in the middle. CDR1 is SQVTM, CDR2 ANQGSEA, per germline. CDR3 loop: CSIKGSGNTIYF. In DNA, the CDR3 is TGCAGCATTAAAGGCTCTGGAAACACCATATATTTT.

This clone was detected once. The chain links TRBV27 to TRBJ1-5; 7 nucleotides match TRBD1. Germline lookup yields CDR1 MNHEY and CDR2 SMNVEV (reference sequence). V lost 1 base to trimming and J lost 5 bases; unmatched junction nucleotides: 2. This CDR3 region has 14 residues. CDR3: CASSLFQGDQPQHF. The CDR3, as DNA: TGTGCCAGCAGTTTATTTCAGGGGGATCAGCCCCAGCATTTT.

CDR3: CASSLLRDSFYEQYF. For the CDR3, the DNA is TGTGCCAGCAGTTTACTCCGGGACAGCTTCTACGAGCAGTACTTC. The chain carries TRBV6-5 and TRBJ2-7; 7 nucleotides align to TRBD1. V was clipped by 4 bases and J by 3 bases; unmatched bases: 9. CDR1 and CDR2 from the germline V gene are MNHEY and SVGAGI. The CDR3 has 15 amino acids.

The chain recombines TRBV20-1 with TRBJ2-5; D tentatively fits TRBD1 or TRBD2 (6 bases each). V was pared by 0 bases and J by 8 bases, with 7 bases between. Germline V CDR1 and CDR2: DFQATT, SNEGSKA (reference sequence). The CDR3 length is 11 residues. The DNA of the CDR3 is TGCAGTGCTAGAGAGGGGGGCACCCAGTACTTC. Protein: CSAREGGTQYF.

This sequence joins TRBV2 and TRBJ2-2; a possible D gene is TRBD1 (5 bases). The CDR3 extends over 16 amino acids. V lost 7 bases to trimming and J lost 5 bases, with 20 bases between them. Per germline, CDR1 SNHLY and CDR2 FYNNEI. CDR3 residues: CASTEQVDVRTGELFF. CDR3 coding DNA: TGTGCCAGCACCGAACAGGTGGACGTGAGGACCGGGGAGCTGTTTTTT.

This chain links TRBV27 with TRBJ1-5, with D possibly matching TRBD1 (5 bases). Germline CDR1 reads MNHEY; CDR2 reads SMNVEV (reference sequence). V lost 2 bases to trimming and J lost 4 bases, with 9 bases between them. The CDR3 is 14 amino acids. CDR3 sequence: CASSLNGANQPQHF. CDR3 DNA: TGTGCCAGCAGTTTAAATGGGGCAAATCAGCCCCAGCATTTT.

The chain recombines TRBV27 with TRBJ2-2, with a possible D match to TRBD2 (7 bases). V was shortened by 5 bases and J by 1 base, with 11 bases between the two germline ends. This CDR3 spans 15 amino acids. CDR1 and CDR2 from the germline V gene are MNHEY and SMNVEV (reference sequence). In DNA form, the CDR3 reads TGTGCCAGCAGTCGGGGGGCGGGGAACACCGGGGAGCTGTTTTTT. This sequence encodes CASSRGAGNTGELFF.

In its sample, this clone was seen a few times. CDR3 amino acids: CASSFQETQYF. CDR3 DNA sequence: TGTGCCAGCAGCTTTCAGGAGACCCAGTACTTC. This rearrangement joins TRBV4-2 to TRBJ2-5; D remains unclear. Germline assignment: CDR1 LGHNA and CDR2 YNFKEQ. The CDR3 consists of 11 residues. V was cut by 5 bases and J by 5 bases, with 6 bases left in between.

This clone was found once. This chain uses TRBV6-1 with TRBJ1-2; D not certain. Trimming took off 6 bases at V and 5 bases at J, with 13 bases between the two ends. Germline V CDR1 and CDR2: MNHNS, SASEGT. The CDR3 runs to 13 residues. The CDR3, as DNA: TGTGCCAGCAGAAACACAGAGGAGTATGGCTACACCTTC. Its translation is CASRNTEEYGYTF.

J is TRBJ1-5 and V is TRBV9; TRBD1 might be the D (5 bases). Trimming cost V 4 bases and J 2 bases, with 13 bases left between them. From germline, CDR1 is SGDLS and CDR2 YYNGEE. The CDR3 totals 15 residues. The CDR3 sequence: CASSPRSGGNQPQHF. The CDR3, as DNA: TGTGCCAGCAGCCCGAGGTCGGGGGGCAATCAGCCCCAGCATTTT.

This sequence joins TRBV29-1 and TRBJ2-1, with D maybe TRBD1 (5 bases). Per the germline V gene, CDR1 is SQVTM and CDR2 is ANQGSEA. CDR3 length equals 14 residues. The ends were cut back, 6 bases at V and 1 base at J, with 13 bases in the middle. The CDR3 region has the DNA TGCAGCGTCCTTGGTGGGGCTTCCTACAATGAGCAGTTCTTC. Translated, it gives CSVLGGASYNEQFF.

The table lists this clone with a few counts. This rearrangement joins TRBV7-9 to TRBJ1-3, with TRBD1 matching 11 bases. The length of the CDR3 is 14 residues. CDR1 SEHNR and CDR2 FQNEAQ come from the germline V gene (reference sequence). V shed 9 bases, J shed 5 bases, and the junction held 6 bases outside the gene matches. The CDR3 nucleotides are TGTGCCAGTTACGGACAGGGGGCAAGAAACACCATATATTTT. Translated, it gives CASYGQGARNTIYF.

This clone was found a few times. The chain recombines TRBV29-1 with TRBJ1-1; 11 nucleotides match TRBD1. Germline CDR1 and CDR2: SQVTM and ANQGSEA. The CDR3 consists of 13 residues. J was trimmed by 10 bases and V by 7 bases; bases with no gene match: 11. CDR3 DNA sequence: TGCAGCGGGACAGGGGGCGGACGTGGTGGAGCTTTCTTT. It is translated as CSGTGGGRGGAFF. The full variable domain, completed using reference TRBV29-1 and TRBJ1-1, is SAVISQKPSRDICQRGTSLTIQCQVDSQVTMMFWYRQQPGQSLTLIATANQGSEATYESGFVIDKFPISRPNLTFSTLTVSNMSPEDSSIYLCSGTGGGRGGAFFGQGTRLTVV.

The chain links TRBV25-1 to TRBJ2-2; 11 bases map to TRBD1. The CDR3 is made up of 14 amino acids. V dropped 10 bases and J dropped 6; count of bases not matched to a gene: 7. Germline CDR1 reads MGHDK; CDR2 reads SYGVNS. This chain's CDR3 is CATAGTGGSGELFF. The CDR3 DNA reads TGTGCCACCGCCGGGACAGGGGGTTCCGGGGAGCTGTTTTTT.

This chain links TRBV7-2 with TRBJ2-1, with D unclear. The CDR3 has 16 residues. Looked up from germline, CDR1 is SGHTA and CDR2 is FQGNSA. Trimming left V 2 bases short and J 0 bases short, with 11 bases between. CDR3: CASSLPFESSYNEQFF. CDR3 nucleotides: TGTGCCAGCAGCTTACCGTTTGAGAGCTCCTACAATGAGCAGTTCTTC.